Presented here are 24 T cell receptor beta chains from one specimen sequenced in a study of blood T cell repertoires in COVID-19. The repertoire was sequenced with immunoSEQ multiplex PCR; TCRdb's copy has only in-frame clones and lacks some. The table shows approximately 220,000 clones, with approximately 83% occurring only once. Sequences were obtained from PBMCs or T cells enriched from blood (not recorded which). Receptors were obtained from a woman aged 40 to 55 with acute COVID-19.

The V call is TRBV4-2, the J call TRBJ1-6, with unresolved D. V was pared by 4 bases and J by 6 bases, with 10 bases between. Per the germline V gene, CDR1 is LGHNA and CDR2 is YNFKEQ. The CDR3 loop spans 14 amino acids. CDR3 loop: CASSLFRGNSPLHF. DNA for the CDR3: TGTGCCAGCAGCCTTTTCCGGGGTAATTCACCCCTCCACTTT.

This chain links TRBV24-1 with TRBJ2-3, with a possible D match to TRBD1 (6 bases). CDR1 and CDR2 from the germline V gene are KGHDR and SFDVKD. CDR3 length: 13 amino acids. Trimming took off 12 bases at V and 0 bases at J, with 12 bases between the two ends. The CDR3 region is CACLDSSTDTQYF. CDR3 sequence (DNA): TGTGCCTGCTTGGACAGCAGCACAGATACGCAGTATTTT.

This sequence joins TRBV7-2 and TRBJ2-7, with TRBD1 as a possible D gene (6 bases). There are 14 residues in the CDR3. The germline V gene encodes CDR1 SGHTA and CDR2 FQGNSA. The V gene lost 3 bases and the J gene lost 2 bases, with 11 bases spanning the gap. The CDR3 nucleotides read TGTGCCAGCAGCTTTACCCGGGACACCTACGAGCAGTACTTC. Translating it yields CASSFTRDTYEQYF.

The rearrangement joins TRBV19 to TRBJ2-3; 7 bases map to TRBD1. Germline CDR1 is LNHDA and CDR2 is SQIVND (reference sequence). The CDR3 extends over 15 amino acids. With V trimmed by 4 bases and J by 2 bases, 6 bases remained unmatched. The CDR3 spells CASSSNRGDTDTQYF. Written as DNA, the CDR3 is TGTGCCAGTAGTAGTAACAGGGGAGACACAGATACGCAGTATTTT.

This chain joins TRBV27 and TRBJ1-4; unclear D gene. Trimming removed 0 bases from V and 7 bases from J, with 9 bases in between. Germline CDR1 reads MNHEY; CDR2 reads SMNVEV (reference sequence). The CDR3 has 14 residues. The CDR3 sequence is CASSLSWAGEKLFF. The CDR3 DNA sequence: TGTGCCAGCAGTTTATCGTGGGCGGGTGAAAAACTGTTTTTT.

This clone was counted between two and nine times. The V call is TRBV7-6, the J call TRBJ2-3; D perhaps matches TRBD1 (6 bases). Germline V lookup: CDR1 SGHVS, CDR2 FNYEAQ. V was shortened by 1 base and J by 5 bases, with 13 bases between the two germline ends. This CDR3 comprises 15 residues. DNA of the CDR3: TGTGCCAGCAGCTTAGGAACAGGGTTACGAGATACGCAGTATTTT. Amino acid sequence: CASSLGTGLRDTQYF.

The table lists this clone with a count of one. This chain connects TRBV6-2 or TRBV6-3 to TRBJ2-1; D remains unclear. Germline CDR1 is MNHEY and CDR2 is SVGEGT. V was shortened by 0 bases and J by 9 bases, with 12 bases between the two germline ends. The CDR3 is 14 residues long. Written as DNA, the CDR3 is TGTGCCAGCAGTTACTCGATGCAGGTGGGTGAGCAGTTCTTC. Protein product: CASSYSMQVGEQFF.

This chain joins TRBV6-5 and TRBJ1-2; D perhaps matches TRBD1 (6 bases). V lost 0 bases and J 4 bases, leaving 15 bases between the germline ends. CDR3 length: 16 amino acids. Germline V CDR1 and CDR2: MNHEY, SVGAGI. The CDR3 DNA follows: TGTGCCAGCAGTTACTCAAAGGCAGGGGCAGTCTATGGCTACACCTTC. As protein: CASSYSKAGAVYGYTF.

This clone appeared a single time. The chain uses TRBV6-6 and TRBJ2-2; 7 nucleotides match TRBD1. With 6 bases clipped from V and 5 bases from J, the junction kept 9 bases outside the gene matches. Germline values: CDR1 MNHNY, CDR2 SVGAGI (reference sequence). This CDR3 is built from 15 residues. CDR3 in DNA: TGTGCCAGCAGACTACAGGGGACGGGGACCGGGGAGCTGTTTTTT. Translated, it gives CASRLQGTGTGELFF.

The rearrangement links TRBV25-1 to TRBJ2-3; TRBD2 matches at 7 bases. This CDR3 has 14 amino acids. Trimming took 6 bases from V and 0 from J; bases not matched to a gene: 3. Germline V gene data show CDR1 as MGHDK and CDR2 as SYGVNS. The chain's CDR3 is CASSGGLSTDTQYF. DNA for the CDR3: TGTGCCAGCAGCGGGGGACTAAGCACAGATACGCAGTATTTT.

V gene TRBV30 combines with J gene TRBJ1-2; 8 bases fit TRBD1. The V segment lost 3 bases and the J segment 5 bases; nucleotides outside the gene matches: 5. The CDR3 spans 13 residues. Germline V gene lookup returns CDR1 GTSNPN and CDR2 SVGIG (reference sequence). The CDR3, as DNA: TGTGCCTGGAGACAGGGGGAATGGTATGGCTACACCTTC. It specifies CAWRQGEWYGYTF.

The chain recombines TRBV20-1 with TRBJ1-1; no firm D call. Germline V gives CDR1 DFQATT, CDR2 SNEGSKA (reference sequence). The CDR3 loop spans 9 amino acids. The CDR3 loop reads CSVNTEAFF. CDR3 coding DNA: TGCAGCGTGAACACTGAAGCTTTCTTT.

The rearrangement joins TRBV2 to TRBJ1-3; no clear D. The V gene lost 4 bases and the J gene lost 4 bases, with 5 bases spanning the gap. CDR1 and CDR2 (germline): SNHLY, FYNNEI. This CDR3 has 12 amino acids. The CDR3 here is CASSGRGNTIYF. CDR3 DNA: TGTGCCAGCAGTGGGAGAGGAAACACCATATATTTT.

This chain links TRBV18 with TRBJ2-7, with TRBD2 as a possible D gene (5 bases). V was clipped by 5 bases and J by 7 bases, with 21 bases between them. Germline loops: CDR1 KGHSH, CDR2 LQKENI. The CDR3 totals 15 residues. CDR3 bases: TGTGCCAGCTCATCATCGGCGAGGGCCCCCGTTGAGCAGTACTTC. It yields the protein CASSSSARAPVEQYF.

V is TRBV11-2 and J is TRBJ2-7, with TRBD1 as a possible D gene (5 bases). V lost 1 base to trimming and J lost 0 bases, with 10 bases between them. Germline values: CDR1 SGHAT, CDR2 FQNNGV. The CDR3 totals 15 residues. CDR3 in amino acids: CASSLGAGPSYEQYF. As DNA, the CDR3 is TGTGCCAGCAGCTTAGGAGCAGGGCCCTCCTACGAGCAGTACTTC.

The chain has TRBV4-3 and TRBJ2-7, with 9 bases matching TRBD1. V dropped 0 bases and J dropped 3; count of bases not matched to a gene: 6. Germline V gives CDR1 LGHNA, CDR2 YSLEER. CDR3 size: 16 residues. CDR3 sequence: CASSQEQGAFVYEQYF. The CDR3 DNA reads as TGCGCCAGCAGCCAAGAACAGGGGGCGTTTGTCTACGAGCAGTACTTC.

J is TRBJ2-5 and V is TRBV5-1, with a possible D match to TRBD2 (5 bases). CDR3 length equals 14 residues. V lost 5 bases and J 4 bases, leaving 15 bases between the germline ends. Germline V gene lookup returns CDR1 SGHRS and CDR2 YFSETQ. The CDR3 loop is CASRPPGSGETQYF. The CDR3 bases are TGCGCCAGCAGACCCCCGGGGAGCGGAGAGACCCAGTACTTC.

The CDR3 DNA sequence: TGTGCCAGCAGCTTAGCGCAGGGTCCCATGGAGACCCAGTACTTC. Its protein product is CASSLAQGPMETQYF. The gene calls are TRBV7-9 and TRBJ2-5, with a possible D match to TRBD1 (5 bases). Per germline, CDR1 SEHNR and CDR2 FQNEAQ (reference sequence). This CDR3 comprises 15 residues. Trimming cost V 0 bases and J 5 bases, with 13 bases left between them. Complete variable domain (other parts from reference TRBV7-9 and TRBJ2-5): DTGVSQNPRHKITKRGQNVTFRCDPISEHNRLYWYRQTLGQGPEFLTYFQNEAQLEKSRLLSDRFSAERPKGSFSTLEIQRTEQGDSAMYLCASSLAQGPMETQYFGPGTRLLVL.

The CDR3 coding sequence is TGTGCCAGCAGCCACGGGGGGGGGACTTCCTACAATGAGCAGTTCTTC. This encodes CASSHGGGTSYNEQFF. The chain is built from TRBV4-2 and TRBJ2-1, with 8 bases identical to TRBD2. The CDR3 totals 16 residues. Germline assignment: CDR1 LGHNA and CDR2 YNFKEQ. The V segment lost 3 bases and the J segment 1 base; nucleotides outside the gene matches: 5.

The V call is TRBV28, the J call TRBJ2-5, with 9 positions matching TRBD2. The V and J ends lost 4 bases and 5 bases, in that order; junction bases with no gene match: 5. CDR3 length: 14 residues. From germline, CDR1 is MDHEN and CDR2 SYDVKM. The CDR3 spells CASSSAGGSETQYF. Written as DNA, the CDR3 is TGTGCCAGCAGTTCCGCGGGAGGGAGCGAGACCCAGTACTTC.

The rearrangement links TRBV6-1 to TRBJ2-3; possible D gene TRBD1, 6 bases. The V and J ends lost 2 bases and 7 bases respectively, with 16 bases between them. CDR1 and CDR2 (germline): MNHNS, SASEGT. The CDR3 contains 15 residues. CDR3 sequence: CASSESAGGYNTQYF. The CDR3 bases are TGTGCCAGCAGTGAATCGGCTGGGGGCTATAATACGCAGTATTTT.

The rearrangement uses TRBV4-1 and TRBJ1-4, with 9 bases matching TRBD1. The trim removed 3 bases at V and 7 bases at J, leaving 6 bases unmatched. The CDR3 runs 15 residues. Germline CDR1 MGHRA, CDR2 YSYEKL. CDR3 protein: CASSHVGTGSEKLFF. The CDR3 DNA reads TGCGCCAGCAGCCATGTTGGGACAGGGAGTGAAAAACTGTTTTTT.

For the CDR3, the DNA is TGTGCCAGCAGCAACGAAAGGACTAGCGGGGGGAACACCGGGGAGCTGTTTTTT. Amino acids: CASSNERTSGGNTGELFF. The chain has TRBV21-1 and TRBJ2-2; the table's D gene call, TRBD2, was not cross checked with the DNA. TRBV21-1 is listed as a pseudogene. The CDR3 loop spans 18 amino acids.

The chain recombines TRBV18 with TRBJ1-1; 9 bases match TRBD1. From germline, CDR1 is KGHSH and CDR2 LQKENI. The V gene end was trimmed by 5 bases and the J gene end by 5 bases; junction bases not matched to a gene: 9. This CDR3 comprises 15 residues. CDR3: CASSGQGKLVTEAFF. The DNA of the CDR3 is TGTGCCAGCTCAGGACAGGGGAAACTCGTGACTGAAGCTTTCTTT.